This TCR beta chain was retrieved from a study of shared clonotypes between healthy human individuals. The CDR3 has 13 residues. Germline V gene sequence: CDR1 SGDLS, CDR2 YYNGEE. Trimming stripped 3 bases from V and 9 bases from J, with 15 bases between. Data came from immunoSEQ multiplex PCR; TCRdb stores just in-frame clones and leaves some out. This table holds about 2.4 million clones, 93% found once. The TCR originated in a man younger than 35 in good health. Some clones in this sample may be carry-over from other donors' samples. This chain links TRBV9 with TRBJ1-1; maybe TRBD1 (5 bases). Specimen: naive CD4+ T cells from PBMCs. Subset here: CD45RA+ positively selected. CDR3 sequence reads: CASSAGRDLQAFF. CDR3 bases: TGTGCCAGCAGCGCCGGCCGGGACCTCCAAGCTTTCTTT.